This record covers a single T cell receptor (beta chain). This entry belongs to a study of T cell changes during pregnancy in multiple sclerosis. Sequencing used immunoSEQ multiplex PCR; TCRdb keeps in-frame clones, though not all of them. The sample yields more than 60,000 clones, approximately 93% seen once. The clonotype was recovered from a female donor with multiple sclerosis, enrolled in a pregnancy study. Sequenced here: peripheral blood, sampled in the second trimester of pregnancy.

CDR3 loop: CASAGTEHTEAFF. CDR3 nucleotides: TGTGCCAGCGCCGGGACAGAACACACTGAAGCTTTCTTT. The chain employs TRBV2 and TRBJ1-1, with 7 bases aligning to TRBD1. The CDR3 covers 13 residues. The V gene's germline CDR1 is SNHLY and CDR2 FYNNEI. With 8 bases clipped from V and 3 bases from J, the junction kept 6 bases outside the gene matches.